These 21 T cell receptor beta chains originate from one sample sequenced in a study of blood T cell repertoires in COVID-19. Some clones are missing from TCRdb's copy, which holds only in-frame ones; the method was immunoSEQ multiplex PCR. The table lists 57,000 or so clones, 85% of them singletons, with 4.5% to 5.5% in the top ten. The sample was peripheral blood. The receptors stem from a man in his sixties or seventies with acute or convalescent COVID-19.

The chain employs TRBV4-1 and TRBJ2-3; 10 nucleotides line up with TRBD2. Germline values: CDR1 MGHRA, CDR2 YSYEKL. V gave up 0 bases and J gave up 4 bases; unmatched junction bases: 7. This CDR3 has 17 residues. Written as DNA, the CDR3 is TGCGCCAGCAGCCAAGAAGCTAGCGGGGGTTGGCCAGATACGCAGTATTTT. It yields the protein CASSQEASGGWPDTQYF.

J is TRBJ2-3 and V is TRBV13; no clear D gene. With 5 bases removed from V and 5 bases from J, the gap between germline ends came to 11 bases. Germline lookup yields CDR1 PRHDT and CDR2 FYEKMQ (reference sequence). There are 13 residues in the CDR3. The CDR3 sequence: CASSRRVVDTQYF. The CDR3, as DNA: TGTGCCAGCAGCCGCCGAGTAGTAGATACGCAGTATTTT.

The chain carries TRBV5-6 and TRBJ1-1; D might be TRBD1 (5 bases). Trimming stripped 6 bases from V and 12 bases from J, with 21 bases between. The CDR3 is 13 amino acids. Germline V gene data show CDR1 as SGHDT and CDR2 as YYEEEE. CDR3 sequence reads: CASTLGAGRGTFF. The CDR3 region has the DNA TGTGCCAGCACCCTCGGGGCAGGGAGGGGTACTTTCTTT.

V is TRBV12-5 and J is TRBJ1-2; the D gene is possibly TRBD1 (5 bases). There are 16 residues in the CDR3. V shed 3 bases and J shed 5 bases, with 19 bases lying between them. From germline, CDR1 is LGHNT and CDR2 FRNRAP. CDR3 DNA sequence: TGTGCTAGTGGTTTTAACCCCACTGGGGGGGGATATGGCTACACCTTC. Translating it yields CASGFNPTGGGYGYTF.

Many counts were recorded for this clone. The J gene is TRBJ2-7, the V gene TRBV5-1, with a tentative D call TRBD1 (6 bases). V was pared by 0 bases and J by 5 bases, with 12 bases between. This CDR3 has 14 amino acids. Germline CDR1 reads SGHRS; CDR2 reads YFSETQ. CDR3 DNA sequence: TGCGCCAGCAGCTTGGCCCAGACAGGCGACGAGCAGTACTTC. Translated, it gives CASSLAQTGDEQYF.

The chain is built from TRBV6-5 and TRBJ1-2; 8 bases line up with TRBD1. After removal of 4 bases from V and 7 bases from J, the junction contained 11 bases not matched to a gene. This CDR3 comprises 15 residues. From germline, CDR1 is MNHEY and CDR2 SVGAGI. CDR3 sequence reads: CASSWAGGIIGGYTF. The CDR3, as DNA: TGTGCCAGCAGTTGGGCAGGGGGCATTATCGGTGGCTACACCTTC.

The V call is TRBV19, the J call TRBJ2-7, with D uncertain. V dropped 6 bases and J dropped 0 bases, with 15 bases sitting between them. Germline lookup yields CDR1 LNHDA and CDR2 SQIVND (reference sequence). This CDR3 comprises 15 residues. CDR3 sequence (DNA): TGTGCCAGTAGCACCCCTGGGCACAGCTCCTACGAGCAGTACTTC. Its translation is CASSTPGHSSYEQYF. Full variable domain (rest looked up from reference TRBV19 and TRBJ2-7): DGGITQSPKYLFRKEGQNVTLSCEQNLNHDAMYWYRQDPGQGLRLIYYSQIVNDFQKGDIAEGYSVSREKKESFPLTVTSAQKNPTAFYLCASSTPGHSSYEQYFGPGTRLTVT.

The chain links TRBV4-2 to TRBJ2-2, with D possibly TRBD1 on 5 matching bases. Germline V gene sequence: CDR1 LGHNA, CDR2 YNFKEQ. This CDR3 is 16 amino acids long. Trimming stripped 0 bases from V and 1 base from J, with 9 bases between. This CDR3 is CASSQDPGMNTGELFF. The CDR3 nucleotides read TGTGCCAGCAGCCAAGATCCAGGGATGAACACCGGGGAGCTGTTTTTT.

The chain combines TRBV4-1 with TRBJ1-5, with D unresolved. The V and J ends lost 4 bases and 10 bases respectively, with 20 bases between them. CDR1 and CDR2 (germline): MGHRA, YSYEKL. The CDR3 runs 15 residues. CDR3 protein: CASSPPGEVFPPQHF. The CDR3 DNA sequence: TGCGCCAGCAGCCCACCCGGGGAGGTTTTTCCCCCCCAGCATTTT.

The CDR3 region is CASSEMPPGGNEQFF. CDR3 DNA sequence: TGTGCCAGCAGTGAAATGCCCCCCGGGGGGAATGAGCAGTTCTTC. The chain couples TRBV6-1 to TRBJ2-1; 7 bases are a match to TRBD2. The CDR3 has 15 amino acids. The junction had 8 bases not matched to a gene; V was cut back by 2 bases and J by 7 bases. Germline V gene data show CDR1 as MNHNS and CDR2 as SASEGT.

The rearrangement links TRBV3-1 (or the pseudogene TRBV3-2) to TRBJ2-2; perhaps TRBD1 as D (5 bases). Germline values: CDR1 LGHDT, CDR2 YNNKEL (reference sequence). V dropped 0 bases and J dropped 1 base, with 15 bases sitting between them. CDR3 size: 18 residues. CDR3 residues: CASSQDRVSTGNTGELFF. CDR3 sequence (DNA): TGTGCCAGCAGCCAAGATCGGGTTTCTACAGGGAACACCGGGGAGCTGTTTTTT.

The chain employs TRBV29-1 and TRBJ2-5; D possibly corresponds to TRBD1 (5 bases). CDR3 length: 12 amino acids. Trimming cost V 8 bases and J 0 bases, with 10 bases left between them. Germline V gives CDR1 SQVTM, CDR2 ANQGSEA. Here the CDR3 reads CSLLTDQETQYF. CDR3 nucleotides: TGCAGCCTTTTGACAGACCAAGAGACCCAGTACTTC.

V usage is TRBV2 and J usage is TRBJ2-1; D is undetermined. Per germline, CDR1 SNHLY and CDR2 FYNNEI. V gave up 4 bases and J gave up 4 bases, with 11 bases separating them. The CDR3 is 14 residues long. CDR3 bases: TGTGCCAGCAGTGTCTGGCCGGAGTACAATGAGCAGTTCTTC. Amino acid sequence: CASSVWPEYNEQFF.

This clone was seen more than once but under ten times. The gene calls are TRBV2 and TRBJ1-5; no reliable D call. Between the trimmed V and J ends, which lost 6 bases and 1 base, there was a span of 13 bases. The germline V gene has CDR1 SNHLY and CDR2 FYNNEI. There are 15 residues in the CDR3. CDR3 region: CASRLERESNQPQHF. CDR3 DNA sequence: TGTGCCAGCAGGTTAGAAAGGGAGAGCAATCAGCCCCAGCATTTT.

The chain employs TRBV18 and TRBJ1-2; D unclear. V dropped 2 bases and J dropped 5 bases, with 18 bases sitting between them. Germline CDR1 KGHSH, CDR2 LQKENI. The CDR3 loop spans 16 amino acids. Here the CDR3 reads CASSPGLTLHPYGYTF. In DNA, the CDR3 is TGTGCCAGCTCACCAGGGTTGACATTACACCCTTATGGCTACACCTTC.

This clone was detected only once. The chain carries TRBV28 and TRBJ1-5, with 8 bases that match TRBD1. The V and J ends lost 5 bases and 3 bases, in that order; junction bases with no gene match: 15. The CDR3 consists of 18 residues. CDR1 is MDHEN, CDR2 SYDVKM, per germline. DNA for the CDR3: TGTGCCAGCAGTACATTAACAACAGGGGGGAGCGTCAATCAGCCCCAGCATTTT. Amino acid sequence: CASSTLTTGGSVNQPQHF.

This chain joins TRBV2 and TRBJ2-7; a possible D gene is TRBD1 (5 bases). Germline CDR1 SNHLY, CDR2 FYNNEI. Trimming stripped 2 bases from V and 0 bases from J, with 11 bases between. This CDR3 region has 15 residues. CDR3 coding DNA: TGTGCCAGCAGTGAAATGGGCAGGGCCTCCTACGAGCAGTACTTC. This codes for CASSEMGRASYEQYF.

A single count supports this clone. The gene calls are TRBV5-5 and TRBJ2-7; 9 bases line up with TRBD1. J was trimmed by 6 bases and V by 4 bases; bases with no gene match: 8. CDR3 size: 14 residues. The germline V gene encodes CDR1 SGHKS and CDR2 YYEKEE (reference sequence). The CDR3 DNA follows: TGTGCCAGCAGCAATGGGACAGGGCACCTCGAGCAGTACTTC. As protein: CASSNGTGHLEQYF.

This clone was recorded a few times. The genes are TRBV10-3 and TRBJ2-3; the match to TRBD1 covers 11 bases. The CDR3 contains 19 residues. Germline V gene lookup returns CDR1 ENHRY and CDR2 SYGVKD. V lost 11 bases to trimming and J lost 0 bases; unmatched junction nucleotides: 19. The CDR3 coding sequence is TGTGCCGCCGCAACGTTTCCGGGACAGGGGGGCGTTAGCACAGATACGCAGTATTTT. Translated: CAAATFPGQGGVSTDTQYF.

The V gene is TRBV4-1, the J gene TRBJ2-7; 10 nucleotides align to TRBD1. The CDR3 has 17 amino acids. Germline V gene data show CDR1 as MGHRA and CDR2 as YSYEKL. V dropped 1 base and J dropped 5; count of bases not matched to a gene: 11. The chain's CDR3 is CASSQVGGGTGVNEQYF. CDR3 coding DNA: TGCGCCAGCAGCCAAGTAGGAGGGGGGACAGGGGTGAACGAGCAGTACTTC.

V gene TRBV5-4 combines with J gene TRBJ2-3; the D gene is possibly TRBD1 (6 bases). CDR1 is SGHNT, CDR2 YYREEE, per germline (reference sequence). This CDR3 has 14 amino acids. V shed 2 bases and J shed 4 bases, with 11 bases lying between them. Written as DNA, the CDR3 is TGTGCCAGCAGCTTCCCCAGGGGCGCAGATACGCAGTATTTT. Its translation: CASSFPRGADTQYF.